This is a list of T cell receptor beta chains from one sample in a study of control samples from healthy donors and cancer patients. Produced via immunoSEQ multiplex PCR; TCRdb's table is partial and in-frame only. This sample has some 140,000 clones, with about 85% found just once. Sequenced input: blood. The receptor set was obtained from a woman aged 25 to 45 in good health. The CDR3 runs from the conserved cysteine through the conserved F or W. The D gene is left open where the match is weak. Rows give clone size only sometimes, using once, few, many, or a class for an expanded clone.

clone size	CDR3 length	D gene	V gene	J gene	CDR3 DNA	CDR3 protein
NA	13	NA	TRBV6-5	TRBJ1-1	TGTGCCAGCAGGGAGGGCATGAACACTGAAGCTTTCTTT	CASREGMNTEAFF
many	15	NA	TRBV29-1	TRBJ2-7	TGCAGCGTTGTACCTTATTTTGGGGAAACCTACGAGCAGTACTTC	CSVVPYFGETYEQYF
NA	17	TRBD2	TRBV4-1	TRBJ2-1	TGCGCCAGCAGCGAAGCGGGGCGGCGGGAGTGGGGCAATGAGCAGTTCTTC	CASSEAGRREWGNEQFF
NA	17	TRBD2	TRBV28	TRBJ2-2	TGTGCCAGCAGTAATACGGGACTAGCGGAAGGCGCCGGGGAGCTGTTTTTT	CASSNTGLAEGAGELFF
NA	16	NA	TRBV4-2	TRBJ1-3	TGTGCCGGCAGCCCAACACTACAGGGCTCTGGAAACACCATATATTTT	CAGSPTLQGSGNTIYF
NA	17	TRBD2	TRBV5-1	TRBJ2-5	TGCGCCAGCAGCTTGGGGCCGGGACTAGCGGGCCGGGAGACCCAGTACTTC	CASSLGPGLAGRETQYF
NA	13	NA	TRBV11-3	TRBJ2-3	TGTGCCAGCAGCCGGACGAGCACAGATACGCAGTATTTT	CASSRTSTDTQYF
NA	13	NA	TRBV7-8	TRBJ1-1	TGTGCCAGCAGCTTGCGGGGGGCTCTAGAAGCTTTCTTT	CASSLRGALEAFF
NA	13	TRBD1	TRBV20-1	TRBJ1-6	TGCAGTGCTAGTGTACAGGGGAATTCACCCCTCCACTTT	CSASVQGNSPLHF
NA	15	NA	TRBV2	TRBJ1-5	TGTGCCAGCAGTGAAGGGCAGGGGTCCTCAATTGCCCAGCATTTT	CASSEGQGSSIAQHF
NA	14	TRBD2	TRBV5-6	TRBJ2-7	TGTGCCAGCAGCTTGGTTCGGGAGGGGGACGAGCAGTACTTC	CASSLVREGDEQYF
NA	16	TRBD2	TRBV3-1/TRBV3-2	TRBJ2-3	TGTGCCAGCAGCCTTCGACTAGCGGGACGCTCGGATACGCAGTATTTT	CASSLRLAGRSDTQYF
NA	14	NA	TRBV7-2	TRBJ1-2	TGTGCCAGCAGCTTAGCCGGCCAGAACTATGGCTACACCTTC	CASSLAGQNYGYTF
NA	16	NA	TRBV4-1	TRBJ2-5	TGCGCCAGCAGCCAAGCGGGCCCAGCACTACAGGAGACCCAGTACTTC	CASSQAGPALQETQYF
few	13	TRBD1	TRBV12-3/TRBV12-4	TRBJ2-7	TGTGCCAGCAGTTTTGGGACAGGCTACGAGCAGTACTTC	CASSFGTGYEQYF
NA	15	NA	TRBV6-5	TRBJ1-1	TGTGCCAGCAGTAATAGAGGGAAGCGGAACACTGAAGCTTTCTTT	CASSNRGKRNTEAFF
NA	16	NA	TRBV10-3	TRBJ1-1	TGTGCCATCAGTGAGTCAGGGCAGGGAGCCAACACTGAAGCTTTCTTT	CAISESGQGANTEAFF
NA	13	TRBD1	TRBV12-3/TRBV12-4	TRBJ1-1	TGTGCCAGCAGCCCGGGGACAGGTAATGAAGCTTTCTTT	CASSPGTGNEAFF
few	15	TRBD1	TRBV27	TRBJ1-6	TGTGCCAGTTCCGACAGGGGACCCTATAATTCACCCCTCCACTTT	CASSDRGPYNSPLHF
NA	14	NA	TRBV14	TRBJ1-4	TGTGCCAGCAGCCAAGTCGGTCTAACAGGCAAACTGTTTTTT	CASSQVGLTGKLFF
NA	16	NA	TRBV3-1/TRBV3-2	TRBJ1-6	TGTGCCAGCAGTCCAGGCAGAGGGGGAAGGAATTCACCCCCCCACTTT	CASSPGRGGRNSPPHF
NA	14	TRBD2	TRBV6-5	TRBJ2-7	TGTGCCAGTCTAAATTGGGGGGGTCCCTACGAGCAGTACTTC	CASLNWGGPYEQYF
NA	13	NA	TRBV6-2/TRBV6-3	TRBJ2-7	TGTGCCAGCAGTTACCACTCCTACTACGAGCAGTACTTC	CASSYHSYYEQYF
NA	11	NA	TRBV5-6	TRBJ1-2	TGTGCCAGCAGCCAGACATATGGCTACACCTTC	CASSQTYGYTF
NA	12	TRBD1	TRBV19	TRBJ1-1	TGTGCCAGTAGTCTACAGGGGGTGGAAGCTTTCTTT	CASSLQGVEAFF
NA	15	TRBD1	TRBV5-6	TRBJ2-3	TGTGCCAGCAGCTTGGCCGGACAGGGGGCGGATACGCAGTATTTT	CASSLAGQGADTQYF
NA	14	NA	TRBV3-1/TRBV3-2	TRBJ2-3	TGTGCCAGCAGCCAGCTAGGGGCGACAGATACGCAGTATTTT	CASSQLGATDTQYF
NA	15	TRBD2	TRBV6-6	TRBJ2-7	TGTGCCAGCAGAAACGGGAGGTCCGGCGATGGCGAGCAGTACTTC	CASRNGRSGDGEQYF
NA	16	NA	TRBV6-5	TRBJ1-1	TGTGCCAGCAGTTACTCGCAGGGGCGGATGAACACTGAAGCTTTCTTT	CASSYSQGRMNTEAFF
NA	23	NA	TRBV21-1	TRBJ1-5	TGTGCCAGCAACGTTTCAGACAGGAGGCGAGAGGAGGCCTCGGGGCCCCCCCATCAGCCCCAGCATTTT	CASNVSDRRREEASGPPHQPQHF
NA	15	TRBD1	TRBV6-5	TRBJ2-5	TGTGCCAGCAGTTATGGGACAGGGGCCCAAGAGACCCAGTACTTC	CASSYGTGAQETQYF
NA	18	NA	TRBV15	TRBJ1-6	TGTGCCACCAGCAGAGATCTGGGGGGCGCGACTAATAATTCACCCCTCCACTTT	CATSRDLGGATNNSPLHF
NA	14	NA	TRBV2	TRBJ1-4	TGTGCCAGCATGGAGGGGCTATTAGGGGAAAAACTGTTTTTT	CASMEGLLGEKLFF
NA	17	TRBD2	TRBV19	TRBJ2-1	TGTGCCAGTAGACCGGGACTAGCGGGAGGAGGTTACAATGAGCAGTTCTTC	CASRPGLAGGGYNEQFF
NA	13	NA	TRBV3-1/TRBV3-2	TRBJ2-2	TGTGCCAGCCGCCGTGGCAACACCGGGGAGCTGTTTTTT	CASRRGNTGELFF
few	14	TRBD2	TRBV9	TRBJ2-5	TGTGCCAGCAGCGTACCCCTGGGAGGGGAGACCCAGTACTTC	CASSVPLGGETQYF
NA	14	NA	TRBV28	TRBJ2-7	TGTGCCACCCTAAAGACAGCCTCCTCCTACGAGCAGTACTTC	CATLKTASSYEQYF